These 2 T cell receptor beta chains originate from one sample sequenced in a study of blood T cell repertoires in COVID-19. This table comes from immunoSEQ multiplex PCR, and its TCRdb copy is limited to in-frame clones, with some not included. This table has roughly 340,000 clones, more than 80% appearing once. Source material: PBMCs or T cells enriched from blood (not recorded which). The receptors derive from a man aged 18 to 29 who had recovered from COVID-19.

The rearrangement links TRBV2 to TRBJ1-5; no firm D call. V was cut by 1 base and J by 5 bases, with 9 bases left in between. This CDR3 has 14 amino acids. Germline assignment: CDR1 SNHLY and CDR2 FYNNEI. This chain's CDR3 is CASSEVTGDQPQHF. CDR3 DNA sequence: TGTGCCAGCAGTGAAGTGACGGGTGATCAGCCCCAGCATTTT.

The chain has TRBV28 and TRBJ2-7; 8 nucleotides match TRBD1. J lost 2 bases, V lost 4 bases, and 4 bases had no gene match. This CDR3 comprises 14 residues. Germline-derived CDR1 and CDR2 are MDHEN and SYDVKM. In nucleotides, the CDR3 is TGTGCCAGCAGTTCCGGGACAGGCCCCTACGAGCAGTACTTC. Encoded protein: CASSSGTGPYEQYF.